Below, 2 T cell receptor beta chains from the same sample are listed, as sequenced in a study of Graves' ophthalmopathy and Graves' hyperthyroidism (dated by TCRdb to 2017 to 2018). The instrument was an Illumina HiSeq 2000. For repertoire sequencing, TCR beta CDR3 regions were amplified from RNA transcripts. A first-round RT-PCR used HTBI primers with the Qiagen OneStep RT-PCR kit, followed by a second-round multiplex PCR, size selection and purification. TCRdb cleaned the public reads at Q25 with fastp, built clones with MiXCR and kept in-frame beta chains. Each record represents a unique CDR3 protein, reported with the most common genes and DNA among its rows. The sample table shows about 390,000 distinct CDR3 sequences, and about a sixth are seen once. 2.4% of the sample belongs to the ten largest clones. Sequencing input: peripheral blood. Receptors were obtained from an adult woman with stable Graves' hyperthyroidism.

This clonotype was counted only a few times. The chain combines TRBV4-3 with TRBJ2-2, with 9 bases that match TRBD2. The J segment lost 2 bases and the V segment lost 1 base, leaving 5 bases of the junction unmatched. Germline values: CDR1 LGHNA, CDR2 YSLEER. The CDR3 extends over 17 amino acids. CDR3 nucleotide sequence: TGCGCCAGCAGCCAAGGCCCTAGCGGGACAAACACCGGGGAGCTGTTTTTT. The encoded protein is CASSQGPSGTNTGELFF.

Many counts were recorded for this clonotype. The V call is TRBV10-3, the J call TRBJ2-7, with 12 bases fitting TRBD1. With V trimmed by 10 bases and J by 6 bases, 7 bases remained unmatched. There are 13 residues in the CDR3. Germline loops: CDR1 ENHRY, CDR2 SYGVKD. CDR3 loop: CATSGTGGFEQYF. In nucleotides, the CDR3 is TGTGCCACGTCCGGGACAGGGGGCTTCGAGCAGTACTTC.